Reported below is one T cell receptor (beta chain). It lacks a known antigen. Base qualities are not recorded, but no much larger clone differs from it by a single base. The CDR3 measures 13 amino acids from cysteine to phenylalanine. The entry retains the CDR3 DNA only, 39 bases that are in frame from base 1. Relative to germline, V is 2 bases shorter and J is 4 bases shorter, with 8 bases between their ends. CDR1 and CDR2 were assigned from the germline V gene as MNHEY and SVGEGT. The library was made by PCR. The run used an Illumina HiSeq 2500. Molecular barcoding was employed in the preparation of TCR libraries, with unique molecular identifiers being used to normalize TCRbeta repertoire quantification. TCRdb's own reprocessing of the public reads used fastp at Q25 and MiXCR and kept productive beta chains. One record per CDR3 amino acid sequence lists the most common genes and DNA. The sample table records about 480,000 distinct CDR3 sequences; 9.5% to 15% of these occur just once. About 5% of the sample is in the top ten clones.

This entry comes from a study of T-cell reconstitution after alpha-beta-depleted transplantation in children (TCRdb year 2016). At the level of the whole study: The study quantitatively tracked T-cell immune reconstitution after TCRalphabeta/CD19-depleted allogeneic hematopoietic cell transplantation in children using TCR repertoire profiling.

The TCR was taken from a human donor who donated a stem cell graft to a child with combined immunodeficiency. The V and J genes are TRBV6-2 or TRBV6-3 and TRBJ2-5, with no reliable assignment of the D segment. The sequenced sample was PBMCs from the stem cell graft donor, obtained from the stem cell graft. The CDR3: CASSYAAPETQYF. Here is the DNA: TGTGCCAGCAGTTACGCGGCTCCAGAGACCCAGTACTTC.